Sequencing of this T cell receptor beta chain was carried out in a study of memory CD4+ T cells and cytomegalovirus serostatus. On the study more broadly: Healthy Belgian adult donors included about nine CMV-positive and around 25 CMV-negative people.

This CDR3 region has 17 residues. Germline CDR1 LNHDA, CDR2 SQIVND (reference sequence). J was trimmed by 2 bases and V by 8 bases; bases with no gene match: 14. TCRdb keeps only in-frame clones here, not all; method: immunoSEQ multiplex PCR. Among around 50,000 clones listed, roughly 81% were seen once. Regarding this clone: The antigen is undetermined.

Single viable CD3+CD4+CD8-CD45RO+ cells were sorted as the memory CD4+ T cells. Study-level results: Median bootstrapped AUC for CMV status was just under 0.97 originally, less than 0.93 US-trained. About two fifths of the roughly 150 known CMV-associated TCRbeta sequences appeared in CD4+ memory.

The rearrangement uses TRBV19 and TRBJ1-2, with TRBD1 identical over 10 bases. The receptor's source is an adult in good health and CMV-seronegative. Sequenced material: memory CD4+ T cells from blood. The CDR3 here is CASRSVRDRGKNYGYTF. The CDR3 DNA follows: TGTGCCAGTCGCTCGGTTCGGGACAGGGGTAAAAACTATGGCTACACCTTC.